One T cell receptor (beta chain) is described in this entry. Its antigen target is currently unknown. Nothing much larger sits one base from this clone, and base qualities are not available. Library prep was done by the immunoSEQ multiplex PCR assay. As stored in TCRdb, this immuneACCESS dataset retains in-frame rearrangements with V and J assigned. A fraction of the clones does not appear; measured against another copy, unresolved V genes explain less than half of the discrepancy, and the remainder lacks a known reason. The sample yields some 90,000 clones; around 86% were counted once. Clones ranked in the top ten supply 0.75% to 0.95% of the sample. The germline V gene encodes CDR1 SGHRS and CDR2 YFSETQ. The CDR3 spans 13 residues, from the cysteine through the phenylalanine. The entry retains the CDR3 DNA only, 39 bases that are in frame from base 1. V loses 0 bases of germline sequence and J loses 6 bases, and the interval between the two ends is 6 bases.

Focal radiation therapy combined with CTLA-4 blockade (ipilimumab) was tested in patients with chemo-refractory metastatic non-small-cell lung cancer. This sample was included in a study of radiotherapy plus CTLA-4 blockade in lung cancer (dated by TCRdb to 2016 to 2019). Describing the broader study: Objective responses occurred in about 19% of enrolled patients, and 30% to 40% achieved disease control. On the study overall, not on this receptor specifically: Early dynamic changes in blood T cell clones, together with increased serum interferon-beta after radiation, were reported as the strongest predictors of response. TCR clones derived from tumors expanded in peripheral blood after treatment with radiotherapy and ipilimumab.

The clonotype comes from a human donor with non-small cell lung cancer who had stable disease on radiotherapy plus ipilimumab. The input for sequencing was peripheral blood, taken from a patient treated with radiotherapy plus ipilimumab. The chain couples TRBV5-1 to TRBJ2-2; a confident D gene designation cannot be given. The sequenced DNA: TGCGCCAGCAGCTTGGATCGGCCCGGGGAGCTGTTTTTT. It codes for CASSLDRPGELFF.